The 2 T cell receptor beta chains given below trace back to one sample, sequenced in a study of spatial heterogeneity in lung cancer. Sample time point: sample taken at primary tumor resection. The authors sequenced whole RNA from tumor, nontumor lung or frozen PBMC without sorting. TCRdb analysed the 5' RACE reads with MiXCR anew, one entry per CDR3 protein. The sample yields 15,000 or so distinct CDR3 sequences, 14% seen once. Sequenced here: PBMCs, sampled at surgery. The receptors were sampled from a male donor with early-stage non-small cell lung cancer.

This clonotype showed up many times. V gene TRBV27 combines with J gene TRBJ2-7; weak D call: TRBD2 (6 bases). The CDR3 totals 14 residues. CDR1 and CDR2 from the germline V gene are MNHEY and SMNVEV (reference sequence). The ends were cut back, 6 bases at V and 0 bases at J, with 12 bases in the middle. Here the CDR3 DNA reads TGTGCCAGCAGCCCCACCGGGAGCTCCTACGAGCAGTACTTC. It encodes CASSPTGSSYEQYF.

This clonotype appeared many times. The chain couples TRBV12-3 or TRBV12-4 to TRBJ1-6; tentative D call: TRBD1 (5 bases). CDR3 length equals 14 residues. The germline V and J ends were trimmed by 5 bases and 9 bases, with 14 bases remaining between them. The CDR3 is CASSLGTEGSPLHF. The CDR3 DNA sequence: TGTGCCAGCAGTCTCGGGACGGAGGGTTCACCCCTCCACTTT.